This entry lists 9 T cell receptor beta chains sequenced from one sample in a study of cytomegalovirus exposure and HLA in healthy donors. PCR amplification relied on 60 Vbeta primers (plus 13 Jbeta primers). Libraries were prepared by immunoSEQ multiplex PCR; TCRdb keeps only in-frame clonotypes and omits some of them. Found here are about 160,000 clones, 65% to 80% of them singletons; the top ten hold roughly 2%. Sequenced input: PBMCs. These receptors were obtained from a man aged 35 to 55 in good health and CMV-seronegative.

The J gene is TRBJ1-6, the V gene TRBV30, with unresolved D. The CDR3 is 12 amino acids. Germline assignment: CDR1 GTSNPN and CDR2 SVGIG (reference sequence). Trimming shortened V by 6 bases and J by 9 bases, and 12 bases separated the two germline ends. The CDR3 region is CACRKEGSPLHF. As DNA, the CDR3 is TGTGCCTGTCGAAAAGAGGGTTCACCCCTCCACTTT.

This chain connects TRBV19 to TRBJ2-1; 10 bases are shared with TRBD2. The CDR3 consists of 15 residues. Trimming cost V 7 bases and J 4 bases; bases outside gene matches: 7. Per the germline V gene, CDR1 is LNHDA and CDR2 is SQIVND (reference sequence). Written as DNA, the CDR3 is TGTGCCAGTACCTCGGGGACTAGCGAGTACAATGAGCAGTTCTTC. Its translation: CASTSGTSEYNEQFF.

The rearrangement links TRBV5-4 to TRBJ1-4, with D perhaps matching TRBD1 (6 bases). The CDR3 is 15 residues long. Trimming took off 1 base at V and 4 bases at J, with 11 bases between the two ends. The germline V gene encodes CDR1 SGHNT and CDR2 YYREEE (reference sequence). This CDR3 reads CASSLSLDSNEKLFF. The CDR3, as DNA: TGTGCCAGCAGCTTGAGTCTGGACAGTAATGAAAAACTGTTTTTT.

The chain joins TRBV29-1 to TRBJ1-2, with D possibly TRBD1 on 5 matching bases. V was cut by 3 bases and J by 8 bases, with 13 bases left in between. This CDR3 spans 12 amino acids. Germline-derived CDR1 and CDR2 are SQVTM and ANQGSEA. The CDR3 spells CSVEGQLGGYTF. The CDR3 coding sequence is TGCAGCGTTGAGGGGCAGTTGGGCGGCTACACCTTC.

With regard to this clone: A read error may account for a junction end that differs from germline. This sequence joins TRBV6-1 and TRBJ2-7; 10 nucleotides match TRBD1. Germline CDR1 is MNHNS and CDR2 is SASEGT. This CDR3 contains 13 residues. The CDR3: CASSRTGGPEQDF. Here the CDR3 DNA reads TGTGCCAGCAGTCGGACAGGGGGGCCCGAGCAGGACTTC.

Points on this clone: The final CDR3 position lacks the conserved phenylalanine or tryptophan, pointing to a likely read error. J is TRBJ1-1 and V is TRBV5-5; D perhaps matches TRBD1 (5 bases). Germline CDR1 is SGHKS and CDR2 is YYEKEE (reference sequence). The CDR3 sequence is 12 residues long. V gave up 4 bases and J gave up 10 bases, with 14 bases separating them. In DNA form, the CDR3 reads TGTGCCAGCAGCGAAGACAGAACGCGAGCTTTCTGT. It encodes CASSEDRTRAFC.

The rearrangement uses TRBV5-5 and TRBJ2-2; 8 bases match TRBD1. The CDR3 consists of 18 residues. The germline CDR1 and CDR2 sequences are SGHKS and YYEKEE (reference sequence). V lost 5 bases and J lost 7; bases outside the gene matches: 19. CDR3 sequence: CASRYGVSGQGLIGELFF. The CDR3 DNA follows: TGTGCCAGCAGGTATGGCGTGTCTGGACAGGGACTTATCGGGGAGCTGTTTTTT.

The rearrangement uses TRBV27 and TRBJ2-5; a possible D gene is TRBD1 (6 bases). Germline CDR1 MNHEY, CDR2 SMNVEV (reference sequence). Trimming removed 0 bases from V and 2 bases from J, with 7 bases in between. The length of the CDR3 is 14 residues. The CDR3 DNA reads TGTGCCAGCAGTTTATCACAGGGACAAGAGACCCAGTACTTC. As protein: CASSLSQGQETQYF.

The chain uses TRBV19 and TRBJ2-7, with 8 bases identical to TRBD1. Trimming took 5 bases from V and 2 from J; bases not matched to a gene: 5. Germline assignment: CDR1 LNHDA and CDR2 SQIVND (reference sequence). This CDR3 contains 14 residues. CDR3 DNA sequence: TGTGCCAGTAGTCCCCGACAGGGGACCTACGAGCAGTACTTC. It translates to CASSPRQGTYEQYF. Complete variable domain (other parts from reference TRBV19 and TRBJ2-7): DGGITQSPKYLFRKEGQNVTLSCEQNLNHDAMYWYRQDPGQGLRLIYYSQIVNDFQKGDIAEGYSVSREKKESFPLTVTSAQKNPTAFYLCASSPRQGTYEQYFGPGTRLTVT.